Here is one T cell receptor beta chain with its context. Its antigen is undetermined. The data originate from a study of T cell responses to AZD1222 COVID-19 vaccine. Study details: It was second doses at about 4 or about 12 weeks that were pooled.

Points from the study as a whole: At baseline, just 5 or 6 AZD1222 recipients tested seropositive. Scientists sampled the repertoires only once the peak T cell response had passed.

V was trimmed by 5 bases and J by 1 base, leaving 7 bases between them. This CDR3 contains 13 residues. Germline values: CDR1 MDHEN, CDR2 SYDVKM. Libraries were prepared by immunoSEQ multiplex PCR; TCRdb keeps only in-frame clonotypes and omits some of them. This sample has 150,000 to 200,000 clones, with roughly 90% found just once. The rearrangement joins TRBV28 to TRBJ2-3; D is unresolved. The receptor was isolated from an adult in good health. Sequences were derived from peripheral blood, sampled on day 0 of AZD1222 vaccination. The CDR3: CASSAWGTDTQYF. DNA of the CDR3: TGTGCCAGCAGTGCATGGGGCACAGATACGCAGTATTTT.